The rows below give T cell receptor beta chains drawn from one sample of a study of blood T cell repertoires in COVID-19. Produced via immunoSEQ multiplex PCR; TCRdb's table is partial and in-frame only. Of about 480,000 clones in the sample, around 89% were seen once. Input material: PBMCs or T cells enriched from blood (not recorded which). Receptor source: a woman aged 40 to 50 who had recovered from COVID-19. Each CDR3 is given with its conserved first and last residue. Each record gives: J gene, D gene, V gene, clone size, CDR3 DNA, CDR3 protein. A D gene is named only where the DNA matches it firmly. Only part of the rows carry a size: once, few, many, or a class if the clone is expanded.

TRBJ2-1 TRBD1 TRBV25-1 . TGTGCCAGCAGTGAACTACAGGGGGCGCACAATGAGCAGTTCTTC CASSELQGAHNEQFF
TRBJ2-7 TRBD2 TRBV9 few TGTGCCAGCAGCGGGACTAGCGGCGGTGAGGAGCAGTACTTC CASSGTSGGEEQYF
TRBJ1-2 . TRBV7-2 . TGTGCCAGCAGCCAGGGATATGGCTACACCTTC CASSQGYGYTF
TRBJ1-2 TRBD1 TRBV27 . TGTGCCAGCAGTTTACAGGGGGCGTCTGGCTATGGCTACACCTTC CASSLQGASGYGYTF
TRBJ2-2 . TRBV5-1 . TGCGCCAGCAGCTTGAACGGCGGGAATCCTTCCACCGGGGAGCTGTTTTTT CASSLNGGNPSTGELFF
TRBJ2-1 . TRBV7-9 . TGTGCCAGCAGCTTAGCGGTAGGGGGCAATGAGCAGTTCTTC CASSLAVGGNEQFF
TRBJ2-7 . TRBV5-4 . TGTGCCAGCAGCGAGGGGGGGGCCCCGGGTTCCTACGAGCAGTACTTC CASSEGGAPGSYEQYF
TRBJ1-5 . TRBV4-2 . TGTGCCAGCAGCCAAGAGCGAGGAGGCAATCAGCCCCAGCATTTT CASSQERGGNQPQHF
TRBJ2-3 . TRBV7-7 . TGTGCTAGCAGCTTGGGGGGATACACAGATACGCAGTATTTT CASSLGGYTDTQYF
TRBJ1-2 . TRBV3-1/TRBV3-2 . TGTGCCAGCAGCCAAGGATCGAGAGAGTATGGCTACACCTTC CASSQGSREYGYTF
TRBJ2-5 TRBD2 TRBV2 . TGTGCCAGCACTCCCTCTAGCGGGAGGGGAGGGGAGACCCAGTACTTC CASTPSSGRGGETQYF
TRBJ1-2 . TRBV27 . TGTGCCAGCAGTTTAAGGGCGGGGACGGACAACTATGGCTACACCTTC CASSLRAGTDNYGYTF
TRBJ1-6 . TRBV10-3 . TGTGCCATCAGTGAGTCGGCTTCGGGGAGTTATAATTCACCCCTCCACTTT CAISESASGSYNSPLHF
TRBJ2-7 TRBD2 TRBV7-9 . TGTGCCAGCAGCCCCACTAGAGGACTAGCGGGTACCGCCTACGAGCAGTACTTC CASSPTRGLAGTAYEQYF
TRBJ1-1 . TRBV4-2 . TGTGCCAGCAGCCACTCCGCAGGGCTTACTGAAGCTTTCTTT CASSHSAGLTEAFF
TRBJ2-5 TRBD2 TRBV6-5 . TGTGCCAGCAGCCGAGGACTAGTGCGGACCCAGTACTTC CASSRGLVRTQYF
TRBJ2-1 . TRBV5-6 . TGTGCCAGCAGCTCTACCGCGACAGGGCAGTTCTTC CASSSTATGQFF
TRBJ1-2 . TRBV19 . TGTGCCAGTAGTATTATCGGGGGAAGAAATGGCTACACCTTC CASSIIGGRNGYTF
TRBJ1-6 . TRBV12-3/TRBV12-4 . TGTGCCAGCAGCCTCGCCGCCGGCGGACCCCTCCACTTT CASSLAAGGPLHF
TRBJ1-2 TRBD1 TRBV7-2 . TGTGCCAGCAGCTCAGGGGGATCCGGCTATGGCTACACCTTC CASSSGGSGYGYTF
TRBJ2-7 . TRBV9 once TGTGCCAGCAGCGTTCACCCGGGACTGACCTACGAGCAGTACTTC CASSVHPGLTYEQYF
TRBJ1-5 TRBD1 TRBV5-1 . TGCGCCAGCAGCTTGGGGACAGGTGGAAATCAGCCCCAGCATTTT CASSLGTGGNQPQHF
TRBJ1-1 . TRBV6-2/TRBV6-3 few TGTGCCAGCAGTTACTCGAGCGAAACTGAAGCTTTCTTT CASSYSSETEAFF
TRBJ1-2 . TRBV9 . TGTGCCAGCAGCGTAGTGGAGACTAACTATGGCTACACCTTC CASSVVETNYGYTF